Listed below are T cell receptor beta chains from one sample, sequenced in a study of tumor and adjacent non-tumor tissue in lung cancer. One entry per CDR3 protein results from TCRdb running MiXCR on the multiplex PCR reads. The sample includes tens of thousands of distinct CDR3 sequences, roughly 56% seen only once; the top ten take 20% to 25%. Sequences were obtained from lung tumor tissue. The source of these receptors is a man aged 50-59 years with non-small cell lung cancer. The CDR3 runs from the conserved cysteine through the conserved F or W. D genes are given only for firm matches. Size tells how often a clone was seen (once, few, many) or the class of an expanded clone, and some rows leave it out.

TGTGCCAGCAGTTTTCCGGGAATTGGAGCTTTCTTT,CASSFPGIGAFF,TRBV12-3/TRBV12-4,NA,NA,TRBJ1-1
TGTGCCAGCAGTAAAAAGGGCGGCTCCTACGAGCAGTACTTC,CASSKKGGSYEQYF,TRBV6-5,many,NA,TRBJ2-7
TGCAGCGGGGTAGCGACCACAGATACGCAGTATTTT,CSGVATTDTQYF,TRBV29-1,many,NA,TRBJ2-3
TGTGCCAGCAGCAACCGGGCGGGCATTCGGGAAAAACTGTTATTT,CASSNRAGIREKLLF,TRBV6-5,NA,NA,TRBJ1-4
TGTGCCAGCAGTGACAGTGGGATTGAAAAACTGTTTTTT,CASSDSGIEKLFF,TRBV2,few,NA,TRBJ1-4
TGCGCCAGCAGCTCAGGACAGAAGAACACCGGGGAGCTGTTTTTT,CASSSGQKNTGELFF,TRBV5-1,NA,NA,TRBJ2-2
TGTACCACCAGTAGTCGGAGCACAGATACGCAGTATTTT,CTTSSRSTDTQYF,TRBV24-1,NA,NA,TRBJ2-3
TGTGCCAGCAGTTTATGGACGGGAGCCGGGTATGGCTACACCTTC,CASSLWTGAGYGYTF,TRBV12-3/TRBV12-4,many,NA,TRBJ1-2
TGTACCAGCAACACCACCCGAGCCTACGAGCAGTACTTC,CTSNTTRAYEQYF,TRBV13,NA,NA,TRBJ2-7
TGTGCCAGCAGCGTCGGGACTAGCGGCACAGATACCCAGTGTTTT,CASSVGTSGTDTQCF,TRBV11-3,NA,TRBD2,TRBJ2-3
TGTGCCAGCAGCTTAGAGGGACTAGCGGTAGGCCGCCCCAATGAGCAGTTCTTC,CASSLEGLAVGRPNEQFF,TRBV11-3,NA,TRBD2,TRBJ2-1
TGTGCCAGCAGCTTCCGACTAGCCTCCTACAATGAGCAGTTCTTC,CASSFRLASYNEQFF,TRBV11-2,many,TRBD2,TRBJ2-1
TGTGCCAGCATCCTGACTAGCAACACCGGGGAGCTGTTTTTT,CASILTSNTGELFF,TRBV5-6,once,TRBD2,TRBJ2-2
TGTGCCAGCAGTTTACTTCGTGACAGGGGGGCCTCGAATGAGCAGTTCTTC,CASSLLRDRGASNEQFF,TRBV11-2,NA,TRBD1,TRBJ2-1
TGTGCCAGCAGCCCCACGACCGGGCCCCGCGGGGATACGCAGTATTTT,CASSPTTGPRGDTQYF,TRBV7-2,few,NA,TRBJ2-3
TGTGCCAGCAGTTACTGGAACTCCTATAATTCACCCTTCCACTTT,CASSYWNSYNSPFHF,TRBV6-5,NA,NA,TRBJ1-6
TGTGCCAGCAGCCCGAGGACAGTCTACGAGCAATACTTC,CASSPRTVYEQYF,TRBV28,NA,NA,TRBJ2-7
TGTGCCAGCAGTCCCGACTTTCCCTCTGGGGCCAACGTCCTGACTTTC,CASSPDFPSGANVLTF,TRBV6-5,many,NA,TRBJ2-6
TGCTCCAGAGTCGGGGGGCAAGATGCTTTCTTT,CSRVGGQDAFF,TRBV4-1,NA,NA,TRBJ1-1
TGTGCCAGCAGCACGGGGGGTAACGAGCAGTACTTC,CASSTGGNEQYF,TRBV11-2,NA,TRBD2,TRBJ2-7
TGCGCCAGCAGCTTGGCCGTGGCGAACACATGGGAGCTGTTTTTT,CASSLAVANTWELFF,TRBV5-1,NA,NA,TRBJ2-2
TGCAGCGTTGCACTATCCTACGAGCAGTACTTC,CSVALSYEQYF,TRBV29-1,once,NA,TRBJ2-7
TGTGCCAGCAGTCCTCCGGTGAGGATAAATGAGCAGTTCTTC,CASSPPVRINEQFF,TRBV28,few,NA,TRBJ2-1
TGTGCCAGCAGAGGGGGGATACATAACACCGGGGAGCTGTTTTTT,CASRGGIHNTGELFF,TRBV11-2,NA,NA,TRBJ2-2
TGTGCCAGCAGTTCCACTGGGGCGTCTGGCTACGCCTTC,CASSSTGASGYAF,TRBV6-5,NA,NA,TRBJ1-2
TGTGCCAGCAGTTACCGTACAGGGGCCAACGTCCTGACTTTC,CASSYRTGANVLTF,TRBV12-3/TRBV12-4,many,NA,TRBJ2-6
TGTGCCAGCAGTTACTCGACTAGCGGGGGGAGCGAGCAGTACTTC,CASSYSTSGGSEQYF,TRBV6-6,many,TRBD2,TRBJ2-7
TGTGCCAGCTCTACATCAGATACGCAGTATTTT,CASSTSDTQYF,TRBV18,many,NA,TRBJ2-3
TGTGCCACAACGGGACAGGCGAGCACCGGGGAGCTGTTTTTT,CATTGQASTGELFF,TRBV24-1,NA,TRBD1,TRBJ2-2
TGTGCCAGTAGCACCCCGGCGGCTATGAACACTGAAGCTTTCTTT,CASSTPAAMNTEAFF,TRBV19,NA,NA,TRBJ1-1
TGTGCCAGCAGTCAGGGACTAGCGGGAGGCGCAGATACGCAGTATTTT,CASSQGLAGGADTQYF,TRBV12-3/TRBV12-4,many,TRBD2,TRBJ2-3
TGTGCCAGCAGCTTGGGCGGCAATGTCTCGCCCCAGCATTTT,CASSLGGNVSPQHF,TRBV7-9,NA,NA,TRBJ1-5
TGCGCCAGCAGCACCGATGGGAACACTGAAGCTTTCTTT,CASSTDGNTEAFF,TRBV5-1,NA,NA,TRBJ1-1
TGTGCCAGCAGCTCCTGGACAGGAGTAAATCCACCCCTCCACTTT,CASSSWTGVNPPLHF,TRBV28,NA,TRBD1,TRBJ1-6
TGTGCCAGCAGTTTAGCTAGCCTGTACAATGAGCAGTTCTTC,CASSLASLYNEQFF,TRBV28,NA,NA,TRBJ2-1
TGCGCCAGCAGCTCGAACCGAAGGCCGCGTGAAGCTTTCTTT,CASSSNRRPREAFF,TRBV5-1,NA,NA,TRBJ1-1
TGTGCCAGCAGTTACTCGATCGTCGGGACAGGGGTCTATAATTCACCCCTCCACTTT,CASSYSIVGTGVYNSPLHF,TRBV6-6,NA,TRBD1,TRBJ1-6
TGTGCCAGCAGTCCCAGTCGAGCGGGAGTGCGGGGGCAGTACTTC,CASSPSRAGVRGQYF,TRBV28,few,TRBD2,TRBJ2-7
TGTGCCATCAGTGAGAATTTCGGCAATGGCTACACCTTC,CAISENFGNGYTF,TRBV10-3,many,NA,TRBJ1-2
TGCGCCAGCAGCTGGGACCGGGACTACTCCTACGAGCAGTACTTC,CASSWDRDYSYEQYF,TRBV5-1,many,TRBD2,TRBJ2-7
TGTGCCAGCAGCCTGAGACTAGGACAGGGGTCCTACGGGCAGTACTTC,CASSLRLGQGSYGQYF,TRBV5-4,NA,TRBD1,TRBJ2-7
TGCGCCAGCAGTTCGTGGGGGGCCAACTACGAGCAGTACTTC,CASSSWGANYEQYF,TRBV23-1,NA,NA,TRBJ2-7
TGTGCCAGCTCCCAGCAAGGAGGAGACGCAGATACGCAGTATTTT,CASSQQGGDADTQYF,TRBV18,once,NA,TRBJ2-3
TGTGCCAGCAGCCCCCCCGGGACAGGGAGGGGCTATGGCTACACCTTC,CASSPPGTGRGYGYTF,TRBV4-2,many,TRBD1,TRBJ1-2
TGTGCCAGCAGCCGAAGCCATGGGTCGGGACTGGGTATAGATACGCAGTATTTT,CASSRSHGSGLGIDTQYF,TRBV6-5,NA,NA,TRBJ2-3
TGTGCCAGCAGTTACCGCACTAGAGGGTACGAGCAGTACTTC,CASSYRTRGYEQYF,TRBV6-6,NA,NA,TRBJ2-7
TGTGCCAGCAGCTTGGGAGACAGGGTTGGAGAGACCAAGTACTTC,CASSLGDRVGETKYF,TRBV5-4,NA,TRBD1,TRBJ2-5
TGTGCCATCAGGACAGGGGGCGCAGGCGGGGAGCTGTTTTTT,CAIRTGGAGGELFF,TRBV10-3,many,TRBD1,TRBJ2-2
TGCGCCAGCAGCTTGAGTCGACAGGGCAGCTACGAGCAGTACTTC,CASSLSRQGSYEQYF,TRBV5-1,few,TRBD1,TRBJ2-7
TGTGCCAGCAGCTCCGAGGGCAGGGCAAGGACCTACGAGCAGTACTTC,CASSSEGRARTYEQYF,TRBV6-2/TRBV6-3,NA,NA,TRBJ2-7
TGCGCCAGCACCGTGGGTTACCAGCGGGGTTCACCCCTCTACTTT,CASTVGYQRGSPLYF,TRBV4-1,once,NA,TRBJ1-6
TGTGCCAGCAGTCTCCAGCAGGACCAACCCCAGCATTTT,CASSLQQDQPQHF,TRBV6-6,NA,NA,TRBJ1-5
TGTGCCGGCAATTCGACACGGGGATCCTACAATGAGCAGTTCTTC,CAGNSTRGSYNEQFF,TRBV12-3/TRBV12-4,NA,NA,TRBJ2-1
TGTGCCAGCAGTTCCTTCGACAGGGCCTACGAGCAATACTTC,CASSSFDRAYEQYF,TRBV6-6,NA,TRBD1,TRBJ2-7
TGTGCCACCAGTCTAGCGGGGGAACAACACGAGCAGTACTTC,CATSLAGEQHEQYF,TRBV12-3/TRBV12-4,NA,TRBD2,TRBJ2-7
TGTGCCAGCAGCCCCCCTAGCACGGATACGCAGTATTTT,CASSPPSTDTQYF,TRBV7-9,NA,NA,TRBJ2-3
TGTGTCAGCAGTAGTAGGACAGCCGACGCTTTCTTT,CVSSSRTADAFF,TRBV12-3/TRBV12-4,once,NA,TRBJ1-1
TGCAGCGTCAGGACACTGGGTGAAAAACTGTTTTTT,CSVRTLGEKLFF,TRBV29-1,NA,NA,TRBJ1-4